Listed below are T cell receptor beta chains from one sample, sequenced in a study of tumor and adjacent non-tumor tissue in lung cancer. TCRdb independently ran MiXCR on the multiplex PCR reads; one entry per CDR3 protein. The sample lists around 66,000 distinct CDR3 sequences; roughly 72% were seen once. Sequenced sample: lung tumor tissue. The receptors were gathered from a man aged 55 to 70 with non-small cell lung cancer. Each CDR3 is given with its conserved first and last residue. The order of the fields is clone size, J gene, D gene, V gene, CDR3 protein, CDR3 DNA. A D gene is named only where the DNA matches it firmly. Some rows have no size entry. The others give once, few or many, or a class for an expanded clone.

size: NA
J: TRBJ2-7
D: TRBD2
V: TRBV7-9
CDR3: CASSLETGLANYTSYEQYF
DNA: TGTGCCAGCAGCTTAGAGACGGGACTAGCGAACTATACATCTTACGAACAGTACTTC

size: NA
J: TRBJ2-3
D: NA
V: TRBV20-1
CDR3: CSARVQGLSIQPQYF
DNA: TGCAGTGCTAGAGTCCAAGGACTGAGCATTCAGCCCCAGTATTTT

size: NA
J: TRBJ2-2
D: NA
V: TRBV20-1
CDR3: CSAIRTGELVF
DNA: TGCAGTGCTATAAGAACCGGGGAGCTGGTTTTT

size: NA
J: TRBJ1-2
D: NA
V: TRBV6-1
CDR3: CASSEAEVVSYGYIF
DNA: TGTGCCAGCAGTGAAGCAGAGGTGGTTAGCTATGGCTACATCTTC

size: NA
J: TRBJ1-1
D: TRBD1
V: TRBV20-1
CDR3: CSASTGAETFF
DNA: TGCAGCGCGTCGACAGGGGCGGAGACTTTCTTT

size: NA
J: TRBJ1-1
D: TRBD1
V: TRBV5-4
CDR3: CASSWEQGASMITEAFF
DNA: TGTGCCAGCAGCTGGGAACAGGGGGCTAGTATGATCACTGAAGCTTTCTTT

size: NA
J: TRBJ2-5
D: NA
V: TRBV5-6
CDR3: CASSYRVGFFWGEETQYF
DNA: TGTGCCAGCAGCTACAGAGTCGGGTTTTTTTGGGGAGAAGAGACCCAGTATTTC

size: NA
J: TRBJ2-3
D: TRBD1
V: TRBV6-1
CDR3: CASSEAGTGNQSQYF
DNA: TGTGCCAGCAGTGAAGCCGGGACAGGGAATCAGTCCCAGTATTTT

size: NA
J: TRBJ2-3
D: NA
V: TRBV29-1
CDR3: CSVEPPLAEMADTQYF
DNA: TGTAGCGTAGAGCCTCCTCTGGCGGAAATGGCAGATACGCAGTATTTT

size: NA
J: TRBJ1-2
D: NA
V: TRBV29-1
CDR3: CSVTQRARGGHTF
DNA: TGTAGCGTTACCCAGAGGGCGAGGGGAGGCCATACCTTC

size: NA
J: TRBJ2-7
D: TRBD2
V: TRBV29-1
CDR3: CSVEANGLAGGNEQYF
DNA: TGCAGCGTTGAAGCCAACGGACTAGCGGGAGGGAACGAGCAGTACTTC

size: NA
J: TRBJ2-7
D: TRBD2
V: TRBV6-5
CDR3: CARSYSRRETADQYF
DNA: TGTGCCAGGAGTTACTCGAGGCGGGAGACTGCCGATCAATACTTC

size: many
J: TRBJ2-3
D: NA
V: TRBV11-2
CDR3: CASSLALGTDTQYF
DNA: TGTGCCAGCAGCTTAGCGTTGGGCACAGATACGCAGTATTTT

size: NA
J: TRBJ2-1
D: TRBD1
V: TRBV6-5
CDR3: CVSSFRQGFYNEQFF
DNA: TGTGTGAGCAGCTTCAGACAGGGCTTCTACAATGAGCAGTTCTTC

size: NA
J: TRBJ2-1
D: NA
V: TRBV20-1
CDR3: CGARDQRLSDEQFF
DNA: TGCGGTGCTAGAGATCAAAGACTAAGCGATGAGCAGTTCTTC

size: once
J: TRBJ2-7
D: NA
V: TRBV29-1
CDR3: CSVAGGSGYEQYF
DNA: NA

size: NA
J: TRBJ2-7
D: TRBD1
V: TRBV7-9
CDR3: CASSPSTGNHEQYF
DNA: TGTGCCAGCAGCCCGTCGACAGGGAACCATGAGCAGTACTTC

size: NA
J: TRBJ2-1
D: TRBD2
V: TRBV20-1
CDR3: CSARLAGGGDGQFF
DNA: TGCAGTGCTAGACTAGCGGGAGGTGGCGATGGGCAGTTCTTC

size: NA
J: TRBJ2-7
D: TRBD1
V: TRBV29-1
CDR3: CNVRAGTGHNEQYF
DNA: TGCAACGTCAGAGCCGGGACAGGGCACAACGAGCAGTACTTC

size: medium-sized
J: TRBJ1-5
D: NA
V: TRBV29-1
CDR3: CSVGDWNQPQHF
DNA: TGCAGCGTCGGGGACTGGAATCAGCCCCAGCATTTT

size: NA
J: TRBJ2-6
D: NA
V: TRBV11-3
CDR3: CASSHDVGGAQSGANVLTF
DNA: TGTGCCAGCAGCCATGACGTTGGGGGGGCGCAGTCTGGGGCCAACGTCCTGACTTTC

size: once
J: TRBJ2-1
D: NA
V: TRBV29-1
CDR3: CSVSKTSSYNEQFF
DNA: TGCAGCGTTAGTAAAACTTCCTCCTACAATGAGCAGTTCTTC

size: NA
J: TRBJ2-7
D: TRBD2
V: TRBV7-9
CDR3: CAGSGGTSRSVQYF
DNA: TGTGCCGGCAGCGGGGGGACTAGCCGGTCTGTGCAGTACTTC

size: NA
J: TRBJ2-7
D: NA
V: TRBV29-1
CDR3: CSVYGEVSTYEQYF
DNA: TGCAGCGTCTACGGGGAAGTATCTACATACGAGCAGTACTTC

size: few
J: TRBJ2-7
D: TRBD2
V: TRBV5-1
CDR3: CASSPGSSGTTYEQYF
DNA: TGCGCCAGCAGCCCCGGTTCTAGCGGGACCACCTACGAGCAGTACTTC

size: NA
J: TRBJ2-7
D: TRBD2
V: TRBV7-9
CDR3: CTSSPPWGGYEQYF
DNA: TGTACTAGCAGCCCGCCCTGGGGGGGCTACGAGCAGTACTTC

size: NA
J: TRBJ2-1
D: TRBD2
V: TRBV28
CDR3: CASSARGASGRAIEQFF
DNA: TGTGCCAGCAGTGCCCGAGGGGCTAGCGGGAGGGCCATTGAGCAGTTCTTC

size: NA
J: TRBJ2-7
D: NA
V: TRBV6-5
CDR3: CASCYGDGQIYEQYF
DNA: TGTGCCAGCTGTTACGGGGATGGACAGATTTACGAGCAGTACTTC

size: NA
J: TRBJ2-7
D: NA
V: TRBV12-3/TRBV12-4
CDR3: CASGKTYGHYF
DNA: TGTGCCAGCGGGAAGACCTACGGGCACTACTTC

size: NA
J: TRBJ1-5
D: TRBD1
V: TRBV6-6
CDR3: CASRNGQGSLAQPQNF
DNA: TGTGCCAGCAGGAACGGACAGGGGTCCCTCGCTCAGCCTCAGAATTTT

size: NA
J: TRBJ1-1
D: NA
V: TRBV5-6
CDR3: CDSRSSIKNEAFF
DNA: TGTGACAGCAGATCGTCTATAAAAAATGAAGCTTTCTTT

size: NA
J: TRBJ2-1
D: TRBD2
V: TRBV12-3/TRBV12-4
CDR3: CASRSTGTSGRAYEHFF
DNA: TGTGCCAGCAGGTCAACCGGGACTAGCGGGAGGGCGTATGAGCACTTCTTC

size: many
J: TRBJ2-2
D: TRBD2
V: TRBV7-9
CDR3: CASSPPSGRAGGELFF
DNA: TGTGCCAGCAGCCCGCCTAGCGGGAGGGCCGGCGGGGAGCTGTTTTTT

size: NA
J: TRBJ1-5
D: NA
V: TRBV6-1
CDR3: CASSVGLAGDQPHHF
DNA: TGTGCCAGCAGTGTAGGACTGGCAGGCGACCAGCCCCACCATTTT

size: NA
J: TRBJ2-7
D: NA
V: TRBV5-6
CDR3: CVSSLDIPYEQYF
DNA: TGTGTCAGCAGCTTGGATATCCCCTACGAGCAGTACTTC

size: NA
J: TRBJ2-2
D: TRBD2
V: TRBV20-1
CDR3: CSAPGTSGLSFTGGLFF
DNA: TGCAGCGCTCCCGGGACTAGCGGGTTGTCATTCACCGGGGGGCTGTTTTTT

size: many
J: TRBJ2-1
D: TRBD2
V: TRBV18
CDR3: CASSPGLATYNEQFF
DNA: TGTGCCAGCTCACCTGGACTAGCGACTTACAATGAGCAGTTCTTC

size: NA
J: TRBJ2-7
D: NA
V: TRBV10-3
CDR3: CAISERHTTYEQYF
DNA: TGTGCCATCAGTGAGAGGCATACTACCTACGAGCAGTACTTC

size: NA
J: TRBJ2-7
D: NA
V: TRBV29-1
CDR3: CSVEDERAYEQYF
DNA: TGCAGCGTTGAAGACGAGAGGGCCTACGAGCAATACTTC

size: NA
J: TRBJ1-1
D: NA
V: TRBV20-1
CDR3: CSGRTGRSNEAFF
DNA: TGCAGTGGTCGTACAGGGCGGAGCAATGAAGCTTTCTTT

size: few
J: TRBJ1-5
D: TRBD1
V: TRBV18
CDR3: CASSKDRGPNQPQHF
DNA: TGTGCCAGCTCAAAGGACAGGGGGCCCAATCAGCCCCAGCATTTT

size: many
J: TRBJ2-1
D: NA
V: TRBV5-4
CDR3: CASSGGTFSYNEQFF
DNA: TGTGCCAGCAGCGGCGGGACCTTCTCATACAATGAGCAGTTCTTC

size: many
J: TRBJ1-2
D: NA
V: TRBV5-4
CDR3: CASSLQGHYGYTF
DNA: TGTGCCAGCAGTTTACAGGGACACTATGGCTACACCTTC

size: NA
J: TRBJ2-7
D: NA
V: TRBV20-1
CDR3: CSLQAAKGMLNEQYF
DNA: TGCAGCCTTCAAGCCGCGAAGGGGATGCTGAACGAACAGTACTTC

size: once
J: TRBJ2-1
D: NA
V: TRBV20-1
CDR3: CGATSSQTETYNEQFF
DNA: TGCGGTGCTACCTCCTCACAAACGGAGACCTACAATGAGCAGTTCTTC